This T cell receptor beta chain was documented in a study of T cells in Graves' hyperthyroidism and ophthalmopathy. This clonotype showed up just a few times. This CDR3 spans 14 amino acids. Germline V gene data show CDR1 as LNHDA and CDR2 as SQIVND (reference sequence). V was shortened by 8 bases and J by 5 bases, with 15 bases between the two germline ends. From RNA transcripts, TCR beta CDR3 regions were amplified. TCR CDR3 regions were first amplified by RT-PCR with HTBI primers. TCRdb ran MiXCR on the multiplex PCR reads and lists one entry per CDR3 protein. This table has 480,000 or so distinct CDR3 sequences, 13% to 15% appearing once.

This rearrangement joins TRBV19 to TRBJ1-4; no clear D gene. Material: blood. This sequence originates from a woman aged 18-30 years with Graves' hyperthyroidism. The CDR3 region has the DNA TGTGCCAGTGGAAACACTCGATCAAATGAAAAACTGTTTTTT. Translation: CASGNTRSNEKLFF.